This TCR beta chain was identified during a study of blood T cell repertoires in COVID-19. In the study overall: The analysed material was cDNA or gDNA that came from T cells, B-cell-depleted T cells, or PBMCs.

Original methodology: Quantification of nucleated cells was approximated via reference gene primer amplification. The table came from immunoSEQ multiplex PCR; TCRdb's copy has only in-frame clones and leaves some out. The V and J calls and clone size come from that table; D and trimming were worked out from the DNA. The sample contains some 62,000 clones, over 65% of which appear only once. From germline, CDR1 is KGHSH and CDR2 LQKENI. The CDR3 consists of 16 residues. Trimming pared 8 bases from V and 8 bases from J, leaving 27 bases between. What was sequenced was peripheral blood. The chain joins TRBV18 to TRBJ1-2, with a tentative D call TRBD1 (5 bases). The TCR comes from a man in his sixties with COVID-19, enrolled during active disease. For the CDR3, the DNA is TGTGCCAGCCCCGGGGGTCGAGGGATTGGTGATCGCGGCTACACCTTC. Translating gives CASPGGRGIGDRGYTF.